This is a list of T cell receptor beta chains from one sample in a study of T cell clones after liver transplantation. Method: immunoSEQ multiplex PCR; TCRdb's copy keeps in-frame clones and lacks some. The sample holds nearly 45,000 clones, approximately 86% seen once. Source: CD4+ T cells from blood, taken 24 months after liver transplant. Every receptor here comes from a human patient who received a liver transplant. Part of the T cell pool may stem from the graft donor. Each CDR3 is given with its conserved first and last residue. A D gene is named only where the DNA matches it firmly. The listing skips clone size in some rows; elsewhere it reads once, few, many or a size class.

j_gene | d_gene | abundance | v_gene | CDR3aa | CDR3nt
TRBJ1-1 | NA | NA | TRBV2 | CASSEKEVGNTEAFF | TGTGCCAGCAGTGAAAAGGAGGTTGGTAACACTGAAGCTTTCTTT
TRBJ1-2 | TRBD1 | NA | TRBV5-1 | CASSFTGGNYGYTF | TGCGCCAGCAGCTTTACAGGGGGAAACTATGGCTACACCTTC
TRBJ1-2 | NA | NA | TRBV19 | CASREHQLSNYGYTF | TGTGCCAGTAGAGAACACCAGCTTTCGAACTATGGCTACACCTTC
TRBJ2-5 | NA | NA | TRBV10-3 | CAISGTSTLETQYF | TGTGCCATCAGTGGGACCTCCACCCTAGAGACCCAGTACTTC
TRBJ2-7 | TRBD1 | NA | TRBV5-1 | CASSLKTGASSYEQYF | TGCGCCAGCAGCTTGAAGACAGGGGCCAGCTCCTACGAGCAGTACTTC
TRBJ1-1 | NA | NA | TRBV28 | CASSSINTEAFF | TGTGCCAGCAGTTCCATTAACACTGAAGCTTTCTTT
TRBJ1-1 | NA | NA | TRBV29-1 | CSVEDLRPRIAEAFF | TGCAGCGTTGAAGACTTACGACCGAGGATTGCTGAAGCTTTCTTT
TRBJ1-1 | NA | NA | TRBV4-1 | CASSTFSGTVNTEAFF | TGCGCCAGCAGCACCTTCTCCGGGACGGTGAACACTGAAGCTTTCTTT
TRBJ2-2 | NA | NA | TRBV5-4 | CASSLTTINTGELFF | TGTGCCAGCAGCTTGACGACCATCAACACCGGGGAGCTGTTTTTT
TRBJ2-7 | NA | NA | TRBV5-4 | CASSLSEKEQYF | TGTGCCAGCAGCTTGTCCGAAAAAGAGCAGTACTTC
TRBJ2-3 | TRBD1 | NA | TRBV6-1 | CASRKTGGSTDTQYF | TGTGCCAGCAGAAAAACAGGGGGTTCCACAGATACGCAGTATTTT
TRBJ1-1 | NA | NA | TRBV7-9 | CASSLVLGAVTEAFF | TGTGCCAGCAGCTTAGTACTGGGGGCAGTGACTGAAGCTTTCTTT
TRBJ1-2 | NA | once | TRBV5-1 | CASSLGPLRATEADTF | TGCGCCAGCAGCTTGGGCCCGCTACGCGCGACCGAGGCGGACACCTTC
TRBJ2-1 | NA | NA | TRBV15 | CATSRVGRSSTLNNEQFF | TGTGCCACCAGCAGAGTAGGTCGGTCTAGCACCCTAAACAATGAGCAGTTCTTC
TRBJ1-3 | NA | few | TRBV28 | CASRGQGTGNTIYF | TGTGCCAGCAGGGGGCAGGGGACTGGAAACACCATATATTTT
TRBJ2-2 | TRBD1 | NA | TRBV2 | CASRGRQGATGELFF | TGTGCCAGCAGGGGGAGACAGGGGGCAACCGGGGAGCTGTTTTTT
TRBJ2-3 | TRBD2 | NA | TRBV18 | CASSRLAVGTDTQYF | TGTGCCAGCTCACGACTAGCGGTGGGGACAGATACGCAGTATTTT
TRBJ2-5 | NA | NA | TRBV7-7 | CASSMGLGRETQYF | TGTGCCAGCAGCATGGGACTGGGTAGGGAGACCCAGTACTTC
TRBJ2-5 | TRBD2 | NA | TRBV29-1 | CSVETGGVQYF | TGCAGCGTTGAAACGGGGGGGGTTCAGTACTTC
TRBJ1-4 | TRBD1 | NA | TRBV15 | CATSRDPGGYEKLFF | TGTGCCACCAGCAGAGATCCAGGGGGATACGAAAAACTGTTTTTT
TRBJ2-7 | NA | once | TRBV7-6 | CASSSLSGYEQYF | TGTGCCAGCAGCTCCCTCTCCGGCTACGAGCAGTACTTC
TRBJ2-2 | NA | once | TRBV11-1 | CASSSVSGAPGELFF | TGTGCCAGCAGCTCCGTTTCGGGGGCCCCCGGGGAGCTGTTTTTT
TRBJ1-6 | NA | NA | TRBV7-6 | CASSSMGLNSPLHF | TGTGCCAGCAGCTCCATGGGCCTCAATTCACCCCTCCACTTT
TRBJ2-7 | TRBD2 | NA | TRBV10-1 | CASSEYTGGRNEQYF | TGCGCCAGCAGTGAGTACACGGGGGGGAGGAACGAGCAGTACTTC